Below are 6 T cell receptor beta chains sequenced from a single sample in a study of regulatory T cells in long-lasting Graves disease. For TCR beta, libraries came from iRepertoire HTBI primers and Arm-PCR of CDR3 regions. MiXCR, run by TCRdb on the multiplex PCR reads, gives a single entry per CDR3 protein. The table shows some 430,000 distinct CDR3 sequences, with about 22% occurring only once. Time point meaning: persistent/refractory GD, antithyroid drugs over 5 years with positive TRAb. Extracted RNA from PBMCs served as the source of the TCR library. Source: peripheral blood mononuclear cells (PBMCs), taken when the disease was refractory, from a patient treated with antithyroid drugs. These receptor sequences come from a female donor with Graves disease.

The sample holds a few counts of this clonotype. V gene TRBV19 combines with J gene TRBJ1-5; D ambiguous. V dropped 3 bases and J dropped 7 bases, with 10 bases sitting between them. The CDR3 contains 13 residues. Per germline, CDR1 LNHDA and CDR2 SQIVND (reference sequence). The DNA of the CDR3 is TGTGCCAGTAGTATGGATCCATGGCAGCCCCAGCATTTT. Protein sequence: CASSMDPWQPQHF.

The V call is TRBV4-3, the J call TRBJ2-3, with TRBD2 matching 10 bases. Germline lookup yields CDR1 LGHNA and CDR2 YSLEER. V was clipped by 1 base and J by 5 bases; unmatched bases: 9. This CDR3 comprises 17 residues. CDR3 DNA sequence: TGCGCCAGCAGCCAAGGGGGACTAGCGCCCCGGGAAGATACGCAGTATTTT. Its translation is CASSQGGLAPREDTQYF.

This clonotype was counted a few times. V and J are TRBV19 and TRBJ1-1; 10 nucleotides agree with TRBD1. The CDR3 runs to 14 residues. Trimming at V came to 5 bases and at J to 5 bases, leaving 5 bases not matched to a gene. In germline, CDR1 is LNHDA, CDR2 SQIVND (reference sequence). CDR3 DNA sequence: TGTGCCAGTAGTCGGCAGGACAGGGGGACTGAAGCTTTCTTT. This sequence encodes CASSRQDRGTEAFF. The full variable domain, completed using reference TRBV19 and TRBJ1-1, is DGGITQSPKYLFRKEGQNVTLSCEQNLNHDAMYWYRQDPGQGLRLIYYSQIVNDFQKGDIAEGYSVSREKKESFPLTVTSAQKNPTAFYLCASSRQDRGTEAFFGQGTRLTVV.

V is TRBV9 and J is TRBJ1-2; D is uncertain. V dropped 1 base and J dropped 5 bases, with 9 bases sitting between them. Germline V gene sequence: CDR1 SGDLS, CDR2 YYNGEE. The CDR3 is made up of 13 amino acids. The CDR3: CASSVRAEYGYTF. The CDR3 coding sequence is TGTGCCAGCAGCGTACGGGCCGAGTATGGCTACACCTTC.

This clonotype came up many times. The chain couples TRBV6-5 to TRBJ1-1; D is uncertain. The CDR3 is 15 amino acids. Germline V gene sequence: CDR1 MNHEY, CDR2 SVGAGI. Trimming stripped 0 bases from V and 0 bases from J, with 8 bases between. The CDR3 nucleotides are TGTGCCAGCAGTTACTCCGGTAAGATGAACACTGAAGCTTTCTTT. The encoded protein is CASSYSGKMNTEAFF.

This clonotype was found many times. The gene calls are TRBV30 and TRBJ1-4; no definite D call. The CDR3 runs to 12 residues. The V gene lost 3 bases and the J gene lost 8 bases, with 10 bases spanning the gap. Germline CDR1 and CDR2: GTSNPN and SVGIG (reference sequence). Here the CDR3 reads CAWSVEQEKLFF. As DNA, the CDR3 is TGTGCCTGGAGCGTCGAACAGGAAAAACTGTTTTTT.